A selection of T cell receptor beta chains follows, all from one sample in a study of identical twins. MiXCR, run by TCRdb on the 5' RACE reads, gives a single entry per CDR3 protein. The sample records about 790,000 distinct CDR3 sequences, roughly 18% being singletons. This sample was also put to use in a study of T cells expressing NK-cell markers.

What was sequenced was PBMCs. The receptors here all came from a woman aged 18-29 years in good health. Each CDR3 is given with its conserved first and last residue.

CDR3aa: CSAKLGRGTTDTQYF; v_gene: TRBV20-1; j_gene: TRBJ2-3
CDR3aa: CSVVGGEETQYF; v_gene: TRBV29-1; j_gene: TRBJ2-5
CDR3aa: CASSLAPGGSDGYTF; v_gene: TRBV5-1; j_gene: TRBJ1-2
CDR3aa: CSAAGRNNEQFF; v_gene: TRBV20-1; j_gene: TRBJ2-1
CDR3aa: CSAGTRPYEQYF; v_gene: TRBV20-1; j_gene: TRBJ2-7
CDR3aa: CSATELAGGYEQYF; v_gene: TRBV20-1; j_gene: TRBJ2-7
CDR3aa: CASSLGADRQPQHF; v_gene: TRBV11-2; j_gene: TRBJ1-5
CDR3aa: CSVVLGNNEQFF; v_gene: TRBV29-1; j_gene: TRBJ2-1
CDR3aa: CASSFSKAGANTEAFF; v_gene: TRBV7-9; j_gene: TRBJ1-1
CDR3aa: CAWRRTGSYEQYF; v_gene: TRBV30; j_gene: TRBJ2-7
CDR3aa: CAILGQGFTEAFF; v_gene: TRBV10-3; j_gene: TRBJ1-1
CDR3aa: CASSLTSGRASEQFF; v_gene: TRBV12-3/TRBV12-4; j_gene: TRBJ2-1
CDR3aa: CASSSGTSGGWYEQYF; v_gene: TRBV7-2; j_gene: TRBJ2-7
CDR3aa: CASSLRGGSEQYF; v_gene: TRBV12-3/TRBV12-4; j_gene: TRBJ2-7
CDR3aa: CASSPAIQETQYF; v_gene: TRBV5-1; j_gene: TRBJ2-5
CDR3aa: CASSLQGRDGELFF; v_gene: TRBV12-3/TRBV12-4; j_gene: TRBJ2-2
CDR3aa: CASSLQTVFSYEQYF; v_gene: TRBV7-2; j_gene: TRBJ2-7
CDR3aa: CASSLALAGQTKNIQYF; v_gene: TRBV12-3/TRBV12-4; j_gene: TRBJ2-4
CDR3aa: CSGDRGLTDTQYF; v_gene: TRBV29-1; j_gene: TRBJ2-3
CDR3aa: CASSFGTFSNTGELFF; v_gene: TRBV27; j_gene: TRBJ2-2
CDR3aa: CASTKRRGDEKLFF; v_gene: TRBV12-3/TRBV12-4; j_gene: TRBJ1-4
CDR3aa: CASSVRRGPMKGANDNEQFF; v_gene: TRBV9; j_gene: TRBJ2-1
CDR3aa: CASSALAGGVSAYNEQFF; v_gene: TRBV25-1; j_gene: TRBJ2-1
CDR3aa: CASSVDGINQPQHF; v_gene: TRBV7-8; j_gene: TRBJ1-5
CDR3aa: CASSRSQSGGGYNEQFF; v_gene: TRBV5-1; j_gene: TRBJ2-1
CDR3aa: CASSLWTSGETDTQYF; v_gene: TRBV14; j_gene: TRBJ2-3
CDR3aa: CATSGNQETQYF; v_gene: TRBV5-1; j_gene: TRBJ2-5